One and the same sample provided the 3 T cell receptor beta chains below, sequenced in a study of T cell responses to AZD1222 COVID-19 vaccine. The protocol was immunoSEQ multiplex PCR, while the TCRdb copy is restricted to in-frame clones and leaves out a portion. Of around 130,000 clones listed, 70% to 90% are singletons. This sample comprised peripheral blood, obtained on day 0 of AZD1222 vaccination. All receptors come from an adult in good health.

V is TRBV30 and J is TRBJ2-6; D gene unclear. The CDR3 is 19 residues long. V shed 0 bases and J shed 0 bases, with 18 bases lying between them. Per germline, CDR1 GTSNPN and CDR2 SVGIG (reference sequence). CDR3: CAWSVSLVPWGSGANVLTF. The CDR3, as DNA: TGTGCCTGGAGTGTGAGCTTGGTTCCTTGGGGCTCTGGGGCCAACGTCCTGACTTTC.

The V gene is TRBV19, the J gene TRBJ1-3; tentatively, D is TRBD1 (5 bases). The CDR3 sequence is 16 residues long. Germline V gene lookup returns CDR1 LNHDA and CDR2 SQIVND (reference sequence). V shed 4 bases and J shed 0 bases, with 13 bases lying between them. CDR3 coding DNA: TGTGCCAGTAGTACCCCACAGGCCGCCTCTGGAAACACCATATATTTT. As protein: CASSTPQAASGNTIYF. Drawing the rest from reference TRBV19 and TRBJ1-3, the complete variable domain is DGGITQSPKYLFRKEGQNVTLSCEQNLNHDAMYWYRQDPGQGLRLIYYSQIVNDFQKGDIAEGYSVSREKKESFPLTVTSAQKNPTAFYLCASSTPQAASGNTIYFGEGSWLTVV.

Concerning this clone: At one end, the junction sequence differs from germline, possibly due to a read error. The rearrangement uses TRBV20-1 and TRBJ2-1, with 7 nucleotides matching TRBD2. The germline V gene encodes CDR1 DFQATT and CDR2 SNEGSKA (reference sequence). The CDR3 has 11 residues. The CDR3, as DNA: TGCAGTGCTAGAGATGGGGGAGGGGTGGTCTTC. It specifies CSARDGGGVVF.